The source of this TCR beta chain is a study of blood T cell repertoires in COVID-19. Study overall: Spain, Italy and the United States supplied samples that represented acute and convalescent COVID-19.

Trimming left V 5 bases short and J 4 bases short, with 17 bases between. The CDR3 has 15 amino acids. CDR1 SGHAT and CDR2 FQNNGV come from the germline V gene. Sequencing was performed with immunoSEQ multiplex PCR; in TCRdb, only in-frame clones are kept and a portion is missing. The sample includes roughly 250,000 clones, under 85% of them seen just once. A Seattle source enrolled patients during active infection and followed them longitudinally. The clonotype originates from a human donor with COVID-19, enrolled during active disease. The donor label of this sample is uncertain. The J gene is TRBJ2-5, the V gene TRBV11-2; tentative D call: TRBD2 (6 bases). The sequencing input was peripheral blood. CDR3 protein: CASSPPGVAGETQYF. In DNA form, the CDR3 reads TGTGCCAGCAGCCCCCCGGGGGTAGCTGGAGAGACCCAGTACTTC.